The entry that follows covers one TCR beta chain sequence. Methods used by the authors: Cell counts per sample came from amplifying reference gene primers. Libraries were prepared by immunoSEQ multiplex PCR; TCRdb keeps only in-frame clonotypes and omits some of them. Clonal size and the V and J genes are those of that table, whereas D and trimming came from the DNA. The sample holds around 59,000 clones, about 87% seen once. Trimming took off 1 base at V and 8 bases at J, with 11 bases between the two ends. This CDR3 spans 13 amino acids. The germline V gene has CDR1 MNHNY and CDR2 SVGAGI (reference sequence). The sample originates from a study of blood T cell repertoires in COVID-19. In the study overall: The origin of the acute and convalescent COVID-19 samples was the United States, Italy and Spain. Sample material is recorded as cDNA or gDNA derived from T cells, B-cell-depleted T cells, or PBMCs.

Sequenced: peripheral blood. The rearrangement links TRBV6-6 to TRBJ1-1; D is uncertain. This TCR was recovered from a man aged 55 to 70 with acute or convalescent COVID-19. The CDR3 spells CASSYYGESEAFF. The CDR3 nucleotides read TGTGCCAGCAGTTACTACGGTGAATCGGAAGCTTTCTTT.